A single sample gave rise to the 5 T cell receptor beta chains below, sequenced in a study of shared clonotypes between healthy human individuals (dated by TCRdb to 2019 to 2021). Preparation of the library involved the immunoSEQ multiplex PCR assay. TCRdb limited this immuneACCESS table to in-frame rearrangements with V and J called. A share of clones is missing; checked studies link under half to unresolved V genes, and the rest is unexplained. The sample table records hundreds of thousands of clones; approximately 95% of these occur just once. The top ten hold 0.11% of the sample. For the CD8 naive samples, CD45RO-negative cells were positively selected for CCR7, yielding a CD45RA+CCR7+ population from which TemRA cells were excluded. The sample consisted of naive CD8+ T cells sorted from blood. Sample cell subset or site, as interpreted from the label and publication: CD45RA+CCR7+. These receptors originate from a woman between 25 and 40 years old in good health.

The CDR3 DNA follows: TGTGCCAGCAGCGTAGGGGACCAATACAATGAGCAGTTCTTC. Its protein product is CASSVGDQYNEQFF. The V call is TRBV9, the J call TRBJ2-1; perhaps D is TRBD1 or TRBD2 (5 bases each). Trimming pared 0 bases from V and 4 bases from J, leaving 8 bases between. The germline gives CDR1 SGDLS, CDR2 YYNGEE. The CDR3 length is 14 residues.

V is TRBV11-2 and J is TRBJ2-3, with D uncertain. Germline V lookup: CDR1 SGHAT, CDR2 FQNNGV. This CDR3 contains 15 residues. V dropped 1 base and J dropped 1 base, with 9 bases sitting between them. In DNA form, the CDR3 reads TGTGCCAGCAGCTTAGTTCTAGACCGCACAGATACGCAGTATTTT. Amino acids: CASSLVLDRTDTQYF.

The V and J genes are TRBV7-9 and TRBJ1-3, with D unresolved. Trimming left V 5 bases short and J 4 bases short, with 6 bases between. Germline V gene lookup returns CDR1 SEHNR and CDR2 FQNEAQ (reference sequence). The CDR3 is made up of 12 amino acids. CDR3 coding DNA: TGTGCCAGCAGCCACTCCGGAAACACCATATATTTT. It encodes CASSHSGNTIYF.

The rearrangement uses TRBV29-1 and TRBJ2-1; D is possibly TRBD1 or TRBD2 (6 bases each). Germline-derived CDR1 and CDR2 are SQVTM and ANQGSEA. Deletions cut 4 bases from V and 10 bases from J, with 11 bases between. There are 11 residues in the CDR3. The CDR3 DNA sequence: TGCAGCGTTGTCAGGGGAGGAGAGCAGTTCTTC. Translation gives CSVVRGGEQFF.

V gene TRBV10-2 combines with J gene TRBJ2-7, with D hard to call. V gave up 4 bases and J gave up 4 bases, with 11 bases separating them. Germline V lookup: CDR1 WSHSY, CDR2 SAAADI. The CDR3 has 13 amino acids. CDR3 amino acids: CASSVGLRYEQYF. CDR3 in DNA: TGCGCCAGCAGTGTTGGCTTAAGATACGAGCAGTACTTC.